This TCR beta chain was identified in a study of T cell responses to AZD1222 COVID-19 vaccine. Whole-study results and caveats: At baseline, just a handful of AZD1222 recipients tested seropositive. The reported proportion of spike-specific TCRs targeting unmutated variant regions was nearly half. There were vaccine-associated CD4 TCRs across spike, dominant at 160-218 and 743-854.

To note about this clone: What it binds is unknown.

The CDR3 spans 14 residues. V lost 0 bases to trimming and J lost 2 bases, with 8 bases between them. Germline CDR1 and CDR2: MNHNY and SVGAGI (reference sequence). Clones were read by immunoSEQ multiplex PCR, and TCRdb kept only the in-frame ones, dropping some. The sample holds 100,000 to 150,000 clones, approximately 90% seen once. The chain carries TRBV6-6 and TRBJ2-7; D is unresolved. The TCR originated in an adult in good health. The source was peripheral blood, collected on day 0 of MenACWY control vaccination. CDR3 in DNA: TGTGCCAGCAGTTACTCAGAACAAGCCTACGAGCAGTACTTC. Its translation is CASSYSEQAYEQYF.